A selection of T cell receptor beta chains follows, all from one sample in a study of blood T cells in healthy people across ages. Via MiXCR, TCRdb re-called the 5' RACE reads, giving one row per CDR3 protein. The table includes hundreds of thousands of distinct CDR3 sequences, roughly 47% detected once. The sample taken for sequencing was blood. The receptors here all came from an older woman in good health. CDR3s include the opening cysteine and the closing phenylalanine or tryptophan. D genes are given only for firm matches. Clone sizes are given selectively: once, few, many, or a class where the clone is expanded.

>NA|TRBJ1-2|NA|TRBV6-2/TRBV6-3
CASRSTRDGYGYTF
TGTGCCAGCAGATCCACCAGGGACGGCTATGGCTACACCTTC
>NA|TRBJ1-1|NA|TRBV20-1
CSATTQGAEAFF
TGCAGTGCTACAACCCAGGGCGCTGAAGCTTTCTTT
>TRBD1|TRBJ1-2|NA|TRBV29-1
CSDGGQGLGGYTF
TGCAGCGACGGGGGACAGGGTTTGGGTGGCTACACCTTC
>TRBD2|TRBJ2-5|few|TRBV7-3
CASSLSGLETQYF
TGTGCCAGCAGTCTTAGCGGGCTTGAGACCCAGTACTTC
>TRBD2|TRBJ2-7|once|TRBV6-5
CASSSLDGGKIHEQYF
TGTGCCAGCAGCTCCCTGGACGGGGGGAAAATTCACGAGCAGTACTTC
>NA|TRBJ1-2|NA|TRBV6-5
CASNPRGRGNYGYTF
TGTGCCAGCAATCCAAGGGGGAGGGGGAACTATGGCTACACCTTC
>TRBD1|TRBJ2-5|NA|TRBV4-1
CASSPGQGALETQYF
TGCGCCAGCAGCCCCGGACAGGGGGCACTGGAGACCCAGTACTTC
>NA|TRBJ2-7|many|TRBV5-1
CASRLGTYEQYF
TGCGCCAGCAGGTTAGGCACCTACGAGCAGTACTTC
>NA|TRBJ2-7|NA|TRBV6-5
CASSNGPYEQYF
TGTGCCAGCAGTAACGGGCCCTACGAGCAGTACTTC
>NA|TRBJ1-1|few|TRBV5-1
CASSPVLGNTEAFF
TGCGCCAGCAGCCCCGTGTTGGGGAACACTGAAGCTTTCTTT
>TRBD2|TRBJ2-7|once|TRBV20-1
CSAGLAVYEQYF
TGCAGTGCGGGACTAGCGGTCTACGAGCAGTACTTC
>NA|TRBJ2-1|many|TRBV11-2
CASSEGDGREQFF
TGTGCCAGCAGCGAAGGGGACGGCCGTGAGCAGTTCTTC
>NA|TRBJ1-5|NA|TRBV7-8
CASRRQDNQPQHF
TGTGCCAGCAGGAGACAGGATAATCAGCCCCAGCATTTT
>NA|TRBJ2-5|NA|TRBV18
CASSPPGGVGETQYF
TGTGCCAGCTCACCACCTGGGGGAGTTGGTGAGACCCAGTACTTC
>NA|TRBJ2-7|few|TRBV15
CADRYEQYF
TGTGCAGATCGTTACGAGCAGTACTTC
>TRBD1|TRBJ1-6|few|TRBV15
CATSRRDRGVDSPLHF
TGTGCCACCAGCCGCCGGGACAGGGGTGTAGATTCACCCCTCCACTTT
>NA|TRBJ1-2|NA|TRBV6-1
CASSEKATEGYTF
TGTGCCAGCAGTGAAAAAGCGACTGAGGGCTACACCTTC
>NA|TRBJ1-6|NA|TRBV20-1
CSAIRQGSSPLHF
TGCAGTGCTATTCGCCAGGGTAGCTCACCCCTCCACTTT
>TRBD2|TRBJ2-1|NA|TRBV19
CASRGLAGNSYNEQFF
TGTGCCAGTCGCGGACTAGCGGGGAATTCCTACAATGAGCAGTTCTTC
>NA|TRBJ1-5|many|TRBV11-2
CASSLDPGRNQPQHF
TGTGCCAGCAGCTTAGACCCCGGGCGTAATCAGCCCCAGCATTTT
>TRBD1|TRBJ2-7|NA|TRBV20-1
CSARNFQGQAYNEQYF
TGCAGTGCTAGAAATTTTCAGGGACAGGCCTACAATGAGCAGTACTTC
>TRBD2|TRBJ2-7|NA|TRBV27
CASSRHRTSDSYEQYF
TGTGCCAGCAGTCGACACCGGACTAGCGACTCCTACGAGCAGTACTTC
>NA|TRBJ1-1|once|TRBV29-1
CSVEVGHSFRNTETFF
TGCAGCGTTGAGGTAGGGCACTCCTTCCGGAACACTGAAACTTTCTTT
>NA|TRBJ2-4|NA|TRBV6-2/TRBV6-3
CASSYGLTWQYF
TGTGCCAGCAGTTACGGTCTCACCTGGCAGTACTTC
>TRBD1|TRBJ1-2|NA|TRBV29-1
CSVSTGGRFYGYTF
TGCAGCGTTTCAACAGGGGGCCGTTTCTATGGCTACACCTTC
>NA|TRBJ2-7|few|TRBV9
CASSPSLTYEQYF
TGTGCCAGCAGCCCGAGTCTGACCTACGAGCAGTACTTC
>NA|TRBJ2-3|few|TRBV7-9
CASSLGYYTDTQYF
TGTGCCAGCAGCTTGGGCTACTACACAGATACGCAGTATTTT
>NA|TRBJ1-2|few|TRBV3-1
CASSQWDGNSGGYTF
TGTGCCAGCAGCCAATGGGACGGCAACTCCGGCGGCTACACCTTC
>NA|TRBJ1-1|NA|TRBV12-3/TRBV12-4
CASRLGDFGMNTEAFF
TGTGCCAGCAGGTTGGGCGACTTTGGTATGAACACTGAAGCTTTCTTT
>TRBD1|TRBJ2-1|NA|TRBV5-1
CASSGGTGTSNEQFF
TGCGCCAGCAGCGGTGGGACAGGGACAAGTAATGAGCAGTTCTTC
>TRBD2|TRBJ2-1|NA|TRBV6-2/TRBV6-3
CASSRGLATLTPNEQFF
TGTGCCAGCAGCCGCGGACTAGCGACTCTTACCCCCAATGAGCAGTTCTTC
>TRBD2|TRBJ2-1|few|TRBV3-1
CASSQGWDYRGEFF
TGTGCCAGCAGCCAAGGTTGGGACTACCGAGGGGAGTTCTTC
>TRBD2|TRBJ2-5|NA|TRBV6-5
CANSYSNGRRETQYF
TGTGCCAACAGTTACTCAAACGGGAGGAGAGAGACCCAGTACTTC
>TRBD1|TRBJ2-2|few|TRBV7-2
CASSRSWDRGQGGELFF
TGTGCCAGCAGCCGGTCTTGGGACAGGGGGCAAGGCGGGGAGCTGTTTTTT
>NA|TRBJ1-1|NA|TRBV20-1
CSAPSGAGNTEAFF
TGCAGTGCCCCTAGTGGGGCGGGGAACACTGAAGCTTTCTTT
>NA|TRBJ2-1|few|TRBV7-9
CASSLSEISYNEQFF
TGTGCCAGCAGCTTAAGCGAGATCTCCTACAATGAGCAGTTCTTC
>NA|TRBJ2-1|NA|TRBV20-1
CSAFTGTPYNEQFF
TGCAGTGCGTTCACCGGGACACCTTACAATGAGCAGTTCTTC
>NA|TRBJ2-5|NA|TRBV7-2
CASSLAGSAQETQYF
TGTGCCAGCAGCTTAGCGGGGTCTGCTCAAGAGACCCAGTACTTC
>TRBD1|TRBJ2-7|NA|TRBV12-3/TRBV12-4
CASSLRQGGSYEQYF
TGTGCCAGCAGTTTACGACAGGGGGGTTCCTACGAGCAGTACTTC
>NA|TRBJ2-3|once|TRBV7-6
CASSLRGAGGTDTQYF
TGTGCCAGCAGCTTAAGGGGGGCAGGGGGCACAGATACGCAGTATTTT
>NA|TRBJ1-5|NA|TRBV29-1
CSVEFGGKEPQHF
TGCAGCGTTGAGTTCGGGGGTAAGGAGCCCCAGCATTTT
>TRBD2|TRBJ2-3|NA|TRBV20-1
CSALSGRGADTQYF
TGCAGTGCCTTGAGCGGGAGGGGCGCAGATACGCAGTATTTT
>NA|TRBJ1-5|NA|TRBV9
CASSSIANQPQHF
TGTGCCAGCAGCTCCATCGCCAATCAGCCCCAGCATTTT
>TRBD1|TRBJ1-1|NA|TRBV27
CAGSLLGQGSTEAFF
TGTGCCGGCAGTTTACTGGGACAGGGGTCCACTGAAGCTTTCTTT
>NA|TRBJ2-7|many|TRBV6-2/TRBV6-3
CASTPGLQHYEQYF
TGTGCCAGCACACCGGGACTGCAACACTACGAGCAGTACTTC
>TRBD1|TRBJ2-7|NA|TRBV29-1
CSVNFIQGAGEQYF
TGCAGCGTAAACTTTATACAGGGGGCGGGCGAGCAGTACTTC
>TRBD1|TRBJ2-1|few|TRBV7-3
CASSATGVNEQFF
TGTGCCAGCAGCGCTACAGGGGTGAATGAGCAGTTCTTC